These T cell receptor beta chains were read from a single sample in a study of cytomegalovirus exposure and HLA in healthy donors. Libraries were prepared by immunoSEQ multiplex PCR; TCRdb keeps only in-frame clonotypes and omits some of them. The data show 100,000 to 150,000 clones, roughly 90% seen once. Material: PBMCs. The receptors were sampled from a woman aged 18-29 years in good health and CMV-seronegative. The conserved cysteine and the conserved F or W are not part of the CDR3 here.

>TRBV6-6|TRBJ2-2
ASSPTGKGGELF
>TRBV20-1|TRBJ1-4
SATGVRKLF
>TRBV7-9|TRBJ2-2
ASSLAVGHNTGELF
>TRBV4-1|TRBJ1-3
ASSQDPNSGNTIY
>TRBV5-1|TRBJ1-2
ASSLSQDRDYGYT
>TRBV7-3|TRBJ2-1
ASSPHSGGTYNEQF
>TRBV28|TRBJ1-2
ASSLGRNSGYT
>TRBV6-5|TRBJ2-1
ASKLAGGKGNEQF
>TRBV11-2|TRBJ2-7
ASSHYKGRRTHEQY
>TRBV11-2|TRBJ1-3
ASSIAGTGGRNTIY
>TRBV7-6|TRBJ2-5
ASSPGLGETQY